These T cell receptor beta chains were read from a single sample in a study of T-cell reconstitution after alpha-beta-depleted transplantation in children. TCRdb reprocessed the PCR reads via MiXCR and lists one record per CDR3 protein. This sample has about 160,000 distinct CDR3 sequences, with around 10% found just once. The source was PBMCs, collected before TCRalphabeta/CD19-depleted stem cell transplant. Receptor source: a boy between 2 and 10 years old with acute myeloid leukemia, due to receive a stem cell transplant. The conserved cysteine and the conserved F or W are not part of the CDR3 here.

v_gene | CDR3aa
TRBV4-2 | ARSPGPLYEQY
TRBV5-1 | ASRMGLNTGELF
TRBV20-1 | SAIGGDQETQY
TRBV5-1 | ASSFHRGRYEQY
TRBV7-2 | ASSLMVGSEAF
TRBV18 | ASSPGRLGGYT
TRBV7-8 | ASSLPGNEQF
TRBV7-9 | ASSRQDEDETQY
TRBV5-1 | ASSLAGQGGSPLH
TRBV20-1 | SARGLAGSNEQF
TRBV5-1 | ASRRTGGALGTEAF
TRBV7-8 | ASRYTYGEQGHDEKLF
TRBV19 | ASSIEDSYGYT
TRBV5-6 | ASSWTVTDTQY
TRBV12-3/TRBV12-4 | ASRRQGAFRETQY
TRBV5-1 | ASSLSEGAQPQH
TRBV20-1 | RVRGNYNEQF
TRBV20-1 | SAGQGAGANVLT
TRBV28 | ATDRRSNGYT
TRBV6-1 | ASSELAGGSLETQY
TRBV7-6 | ASSPLGGGRELF
TRBV6-1 | ASSERVYEQY
TRBV5-1 | ASSFGTATGELF
TRBV7-2 | ASSRKGSTEAF
TRBV5-1 | ASSPPGPSDGYT
TRBV28 | ASSFALFRGPQH
TRBV15 | ATSRELGQFLTDTQY
TRBV14 | ASSPFPGTGGGLTQY
TRBV24-1 | ATSDYDYGYT
TRBV4-1 | ASSQAGGGANVLT
TRBV18 | ASSPDRGDNEQF
TRBV3-1 | ASSQKWGNQPQH
TRBV4-2 | ASSREGDVYGYT
TRBV14 | ASSPYRVNTEAF
TRBV20-1 | CARDVLAGGRTDTQY
TRBV5-1 | ASSLGGVNQPQH
TRBV18 | ASSRGQTNYGYT
TRBV3-1 | ASSPDGESFAT
TRBV5-1 | ASTLGASGGNEQF
TRBV2 | ATVAGSYNEQF
TRBV5-1 | ASSPRYADTQY
TRBV10-1 | ASSEVGTETQY
TRBV7-9 | ASSLRGLYEQY
TRBV6-6 | ASSSDYYGYT
TRBV2 | ASSPRTGPYNSPLH
TRBV20-1 | SAIRQEVYGYT
TRBV5-4 | ASSLAGASGRLGYNEQF
TRBV5-6 | ASSLRTSGTGAPF
TRBV20-1 | SAQGGLQPLH
TRBV6-1 | ASSDGTPGELF
TRBV7-9 | ASSSGPNEQF
TRBV20-1 | SSGVLETQY
TRBV10-3 | AISEPRGGYT
TRBV18 | ASSPRLAGVGGTGELF
TRBV12-3/TRBV12-4 | ASSRGANVLT
TRBV29-1 | SVYGIEYEQY
TRBV20-1 | SARIRGLYNQPQH
TRBV3-1 | ASYWGSNQPQH
TRBV5-5 | ASSLAERDRGSEQY